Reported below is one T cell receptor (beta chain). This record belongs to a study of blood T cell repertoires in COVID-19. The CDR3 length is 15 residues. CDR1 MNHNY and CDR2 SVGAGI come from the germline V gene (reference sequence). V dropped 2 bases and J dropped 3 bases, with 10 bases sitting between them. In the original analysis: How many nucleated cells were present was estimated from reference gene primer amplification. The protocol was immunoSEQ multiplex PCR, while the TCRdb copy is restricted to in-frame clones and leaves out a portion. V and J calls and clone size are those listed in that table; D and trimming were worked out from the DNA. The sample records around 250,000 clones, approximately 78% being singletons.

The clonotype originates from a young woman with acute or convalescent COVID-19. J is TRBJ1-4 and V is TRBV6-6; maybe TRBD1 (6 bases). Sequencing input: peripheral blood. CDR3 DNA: TGTGCCAGCAGTTACCGGGGGGCGTCTAATGAAAAACTGTTTTTT. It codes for CASSYRGASNEKLFF.